Below are 22 T cell receptor beta chains sequenced from a single sample in a study of blood T cell repertoires in COVID-19. Sequenced by immunoSEQ multiplex PCR; TCRdb stores in-frame clones only, minus some. This table holds 470,000 or so clones, 70% to 90% found once. Sequenced material: peripheral blood. The receptor source for this set is a human donor in a cohort sampled during active COVID-19.

The CDR3 DNA sequence: TGTGCCAGCAGTGAAGCAATAGCGACAGGGGGCACTCAGCCCCAGCATTTT. Its translation: CASSEAIATGGTQPQHF. The chain uses TRBV2 and TRBJ1-5; 10 bases agree with TRBD1. CDR3 size: 17 residues. The germline V gene encodes CDR1 SNHLY and CDR2 FYNNEI. Losses at the gene ends were 0 bases for V and 6 bases for J; bases not matched to a gene: 8.

This chain links TRBV10-3 with TRBJ1-3; D remains ambiguous. V dropped 10 bases and J dropped 0 bases, with 10 bases sitting between them. The CDR3 consists of 13 residues. Germline CDR1 and CDR2: ENHRY and SYGVKD. The CDR3 loop reads CATYRDSGNTIYF. In DNA form, the CDR3 reads TGTGCCACTTACCGAGACTCTGGAAACACCATATATTTT.

This clone occurred a few times. The chain recombines TRBV28 with TRBJ1-2, with 7 bases matching TRBD1. The germline V gene encodes CDR1 MDHEN and CDR2 SYDVKM. The CDR3 runs 14 residues. V lost 5 bases, J lost 7 bases, and 10 bases stayed unmatched. The CDR3 DNA follows: TGTGCCAGCAGTGTACAGGGGATCGGATTTGGCTACACCTTC. Encoded protein: CASSVQGIGFGYTF.

The genes are TRBV28 and TRBJ1-6; 8 positions agree with TRBD1. V trimming: 6 bases; J trimming: 4 bases; junction bases outside the gene matches: 8. The CDR3 contains 16 residues. Germline values: CDR1 MDHEN, CDR2 SYDVKM. The CDR3 spells CASSPGTGLYNSPLHF. DNA of the CDR3: TGTGCCAGCAGCCCAGGGACAGGTCTATATAATTCACCCCTCCACTTT.

This chain links TRBV19 with TRBJ1-2; 9 bases align to TRBD1. J lost 5 bases, V lost 3 bases, and 7 bases had no gene match. The germline V gene has CDR1 LNHDA and CDR2 SQIVND (reference sequence). The CDR3 length is 15 residues. The CDR3 nucleotides read TGTGCCAGTAGTATTGGGACAGGGATGGCGTATGGCTACACCTTC. This gives the protein CASSIGTGMAYGYTF.

The genes are TRBV20-1 and TRBJ1-2, with 9 bases that match TRBD1. This CDR3 contains 14 residues. Looked up from germline, CDR1 is DFQATT and CDR2 is SNEGSKA (reference sequence). With 3 bases clipped from V and 4 bases from J, the junction kept 6 bases outside the gene matches. The CDR3 protein is CSASPTGGTYGYTF. The DNA for the CDR3 is TGCAGTGCTAGTCCTACAGGGGGCACCTATGGCTACACCTTC.

This chain connects TRBV20-1 to TRBJ1-5, with D perhaps TRBD1 (5 bases). This CDR3 has 13 amino acids. With 3 bases removed from V and 7 bases from J, the gap between germline ends came to 13 bases. The germline CDR1 and CDR2 sequences are DFQATT and SNEGSKA (reference sequence). CDR3 DNA sequence: TGCAGTGCTAGTAAAGGGGAGGGGCAGCCCCAGCATTTT. It codes for CSASKGEGQPQHF.

The chain couples TRBV27 to TRBJ1-1; 7 bases line up with TRBD1. J was trimmed by 4 bases and V by 8 bases; bases with no gene match: 10. Germline assignment: CDR1 MNHEY and CDR2 SMNVEV (reference sequence). This CDR3 is built from 14 residues. For the CDR3, the DNA is TGTGCCAGCGCCCGACAGGGAGGCCCCACTGAAGCTTTCTTT. Its protein is CASARQGGPTEAFF.

This clone was observed a handful of times. The chain couples TRBV5-5 to TRBJ2-3, with a tentative D call TRBD2 (6 bases). The CDR3 is 14 residues long. The V gene's germline CDR1 is SGHKS and CDR2 YYEKEE (reference sequence). The V end lost 0 bases, the J end lost 6 bases, and 11 bases lay between the germline ends. In DNA, the CDR3 is TGTGCCAGCAGCTTGGTGCGCCGGGGGGATACGCAGTATTTT. The encoded protein is CASSLVRRGDTQYF.

The chain uses TRBV5-1 and TRBJ2-7; 9 nucleotides line up with TRBD1. The CDR3 sequence is 16 residues long. In germline, CDR1 is SGHRS, CDR2 YFSETQ. Germline trimming cut 0 bases from V and 5 bases from J; bases unmatched to any gene: 9. The CDR3 loop is CASSLAPGQGFHEQYF. DNA of the CDR3: TGCGCCAGCAGCTTGGCCCCGGGACAGGGCTTTCACGAGCAGTACTTC.

This clone has a handful of counts. This chain uses TRBV30 with TRBJ1-5, with D perhaps matching TRBD1 (5 bases). Germline V lookup: CDR1 GTSNPN, CDR2 SVGIG (reference sequence). V shed 1 base and J shed 4 bases, with 8 bases lying between them. This CDR3 has 13 amino acids. The CDR3 DNA reads TGTGCCTGGAGTGCATCAGGGAATCAGCCCCAGCATTTT. Its translation: CAWSASGNQPQHF. Variable domain in full (rest from reference TRBV30 and TRBJ1-5): SQTIHQWPATLVQPVGSPLSLECTVEGTSNPNLYWYRQAAGRGLQLLFYSVGIGQISSEVPQNLSASRPQDRQFILSSKKLLLSDSGFYLCAWSASGNQPQHFGDGTRLSIL.

The gene calls are TRBV5-1 and TRBJ2-3; 7 nucleotides match TRBD1. The CDR3 is made up of 15 amino acids. The ends lost 2 bases at V and 5 bases at J; junction bases unmatched: 8. Germline V gene sequence: CDR1 SGHRS, CDR2 YFSETQ. CDR3 amino acids: CASSLGTGAGDTQYF. CDR3 bases: TGCGCCAGCAGCTTAGGAACAGGGGCCGGAGATACGCAGTATTTT.

The chain carries TRBV27 and TRBJ2-7, with 9 bases lining up with TRBD1. The V and J ends lost 5 bases and 5 bases, in that order; junction bases with no gene match: 10. The V gene's germline CDR1 is MNHEY and CDR2 SMNVEV (reference sequence). The CDR3 loop spans 15 amino acids. In DNA, the CDR3 is TGTGCCAGCAGTAATTACCGGGACAGGGTGGACGAGCAGTACTTC. Amino acid sequence: CASSNYRDRVDEQYF.

The chain links TRBV7-3 to TRBJ2-5, with D perhaps matching TRBD1 (5 bases). Germline V gives CDR1 SGHTA, CDR2 FQGTGA. This CDR3 spans 13 amino acids. Deletions cut 2 bases from V and 3 bases from J, with 7 bases between. CDR3 in amino acids: CASSLGAEETQYF. The CDR3 coding sequence is TGTGCCAGCAGCTTAGGGGCCGAAGAGACCCAGTACTTC.

This clone was observed at least ten times. V usage is TRBV18 and J usage is TRBJ2-7; the match to TRBD2 covers 10 bases. Trimming removed 3 bases from V and 7 bases from J; junction bases left unmatched: 12. The CDR3 is made up of 16 amino acids. CDR1 and CDR2 from the germline V gene are KGHSH and LQKENI. DNA for the CDR3: TGTGCCAGCTCACCTCTCCTAGCGGGAGACTCTCGGGAGCAGTACTTC. Translation gives CASSPLLAGDSREQYF.

V usage is TRBV28 and J usage is TRBJ1-5; D gene ambiguous. The germline CDR1 and CDR2 sequences are MDHEN and SYDVKM. Trimming left V 3 bases short and J 6 bases short, with 15 bases between. The CDR3 covers 15 residues. CDR3 nucleotide sequence: TGTGCCAGCAGTTTGGATCCGGGGTACGCTCAGCCCCAGCATTTT. Its protein is CASSLDPGYAQPQHF. Full variable domain (missing parts from reference TRBV28 and TRBJ1-5): DVKVTQSSRYLVKRTGEKVFLECVQDMDHENMFWYRQDPGLGLRLIYFSYDVKMKEKGDIPEGYSVSREKKERFSLILESASTNQTSMYLCASSLDPGYAQPQHFGDGTRLSIL.

The rearrangement links TRBV28 to TRBJ1-5; TRBD1 matches at 9 bases. CDR3 length equals 16 residues. V was clipped by 7 bases and J by 6 bases; unmatched bases: 13. Germline V gene sequence: CDR1 MDHEN, CDR2 SYDVKM. This CDR3 is CASTLNTGTGSQPQHF. CDR3 in DNA: TGTGCCAGCACCCTAAACACCGGGACAGGGAGTCAGCCCCAGCATTTT.

This rearrangement joins TRBV4-2 to TRBJ2-2, with 9 bases aligning to TRBD2. CDR1 is LGHNA, CDR2 YNFKEQ, per germline. The trim removed 0 bases at V and 5 bases at J, leaving 10 bases unmatched. This CDR3 is 18 amino acids long. CDR3 in amino acids: CASSQESASGVLTGELFF. CDR3 sequence (DNA): TGTGCCAGCAGCCAAGAATCGGCTAGCGGGGTACTGACCGGGGAGCTGTTTTTT.

The chain has TRBV9 and TRBJ2-5; the D gene is possibly TRBD1 (6 bases). Trimming shortened V by 4 bases and J by 2 bases, and 12 bases separated the two germline ends. Germline V gene lookup returns CDR1 SGDLS and CDR2 YYNGEE. The CDR3 loop spans 14 amino acids. In DNA, the CDR3 is TGTGCCAGCAGCCGGGACATTACACAAGAGACCCAGTACTTC. This codes for CASSRDITQETQYF.

This clone has a handful of counts. The rearrangement links TRBV5-4 to TRBJ2-1; 9 positions match TRBD2. Trimming removed 4 bases from V and 6 bases from J; junction bases left unmatched: 8. The CDR3 is made up of 15 amino acids. Germline values: CDR1 SGHNT, CDR2 YYREEE (reference sequence). DNA of the CDR3: TGTGCCAGCAGCCCCAGGACTAGCGCCCTCAATGAGCAGTTCTTC. It encodes CASSPRTSALNEQFF.

V and J are TRBV28 and TRBJ2-2, with a tentative D call TRBD1 (6 bases). Germline V gives CDR1 MDHEN, CDR2 SYDVKM. The CDR3 covers 15 residues. Trimming cost V 1 base and J 5 bases, with 11 bases left between them. The CDR3: CASSLSPRGTGELFF. In DNA form, the CDR3 reads TGTGCCAGCAGTTTATCCCCCAGGGGAACCGGGGAGCTGTTTTTT.

V and J are TRBV4-1 and TRBJ1-5; no definite D call. V lost 6 bases and J lost 0, with 18 bases in between. The CDR3 sequence is 17 residues long. Germline lookup yields CDR1 MGHRA and CDR2 YSYEKL. The CDR3: CASSFRGTDPSNQPQHF. The CDR3 DNA sequence: TGCGCCAGCAGTTTCAGAGGCACCGACCCTAGCAATCAGCCCCAGCATTTT.